The 32 T cell receptor beta chains listed next were all sequenced from one sample in a study of regulatory T cells in long-lasting Graves disease (dated by TCRdb to about 2021). Libraries were constructed by multiplex PCR. TCRdb shows the sequencer as Illumina HiSeq 4000. TCR beta libraries were built with iRepertoire HTBI primers and Arm-PCR amplification of CDR3 regions. TCRdb passed the public sequencing reads through fastp at Q25 and MiXCR, retaining productive beta sequences. When rows share a CDR3 protein, they turn into one entry using the most common DNA and genes. The sample includes roughly 500,000 distinct CDR3 sequences, with about 15% observed a single time. Approximately 17% of the sample comes from the top ten. The sample's time point label, decoded: newly diagnosed GD, antithyroid drugs for less than 3 months. For both TCR sequencing and RNA sequencing, RNA was extracted from PBMCs in TRIzol.

The sample also formed part of further work on T cells in Graves' hyperthyroidism and ophthalmopathy.

The material sequenced was peripheral blood mononuclear cells (PBMCs), taken at new diagnosis, from a patient treated with antithyroid drugs. These receptors were collected from a woman aged 50 to 60 with Graves disease. Donor details come from another sample of the same person, matched by shared clones.

This clonotype was observed many times. The chain carries TRBV7-9 and TRBJ2-1; 7 bases align to TRBD2. CDR3 size: 15 residues. Per the germline V gene, CDR1 is SEHNR and CDR2 is FQNEAQ (reference sequence). Trimming at V came to 0 bases and at J to 8 bases, leaving 7 bases not matched to a gene. Here the CDR3 DNA reads TGTGCCAGCAGCTTAGCGGGAGGGCCATGGGATGAGCAGTTCTTC. Amino acid sequence: CASSLAGGPWDEQFF.

In this sample, this clonotype turned up many times. The chain recombines TRBV2 with TRBJ1-3; TRBD1 matches at 9 bases. CDR3 length equals 16 residues. Per the germline V gene, CDR1 is SNHLY and CDR2 is FYNNEI. With 7 bases clipped from V and 0 bases from J, the junction kept 7 bases outside the gene matches. The CDR3 nucleotides are TGTGCCAGCATCGAACAGGGGGCTTACTCTGGAAACACCATATATTTT. This codes for CASIEQGAYSGNTIYF.

This clonotype was recorded at least ten times. This chain connects TRBV18 to TRBJ2-3; 11 bases map to TRBD2. Per the germline V gene, CDR1 is KGHSH and CDR2 is LQKENI. This CDR3 region has 17 residues. Trimming at V came to 0 bases and at J to 3 bases, leaving 5 bases not matched to a gene. The CDR3 region is CASSPPGTSGRTDTQYF. The CDR3 DNA is TGTGCCAGCTCACCACCGGGGACTAGCGGACGGACAGATACGCAGTATTTT.

The chain uses TRBV27 and TRBJ2-7, with a tentative D call TRBD1 (6 bases). Germline CDR1 MNHEY, CDR2 SMNVEV (reference sequence). This CDR3 comprises 12 residues. V lost 6 bases and J lost 5, with 11 bases in between. Here the CDR3 DNA reads TGTGCCAGCAGAACAGGGCGGGACGAGCAGTACTTC. Amino acids: CASRTGRDEQYF.

This clonotype has at least ten counts. J is TRBJ1-1 and V is TRBV28, with 8 bases fitting TRBD1. This CDR3 has 15 amino acids. Germline V lookup: CDR1 MDHEN, CDR2 SYDVKM. J was trimmed by 3 bases and V by 4 bases; bases with no gene match: 7. The CDR3 protein is CASSSGTGRYTEAFF. As DNA, the CDR3 is TGTGCCAGCAGTTCCGGGACAGGAAGGTACACTGAAGCTTTCTTT.

Concerning this clonotype itself: A much larger clonotype is one base distant, so this may be a read error. The chain joins TRBV6-2 or TRBV6-3 to TRBJ2-7; maybe TRBD1 (5 bases). Germline CDR1 reads MNHEY; CDR2 reads SVGEGT. The length of the CDR3 is 14 residues. DNA for the CDR3: TGTACCAGCAGGACCCAGGGTTACTCCTACGAGCAGTACTTC. Amino acid sequence: CTSRTQGYSYEQYF.

This clonotype has a count of ten or more. A read error may account for a junction end that differs from germline. The gene calls are TRBV6-2 or TRBV6-3 and TRBJ2-2, with 11 positions matching TRBD2. This CDR3 is built from 16 residues. Germline V lookup: CDR1 MNHEY, CDR2 SVGEGT. CDR3 in DNA: TGTGCCAGCGGTTATAGCGGGAGGGGGAACACCGGGGAGCTGTTTTTT. Protein product: CASGYSGRGNTGELFF.

This clonotype was recorded many times. This chain connects TRBV27 to TRBJ2-2, with TRBD1 matching over 8 bases. V trimming: 5 bases; J trimming: 4 bases; junction bases outside the gene matches: 9. The CDR3 is 16 amino acids. Germline V gene lookup returns CDR1 MNHEY and CDR2 SMNVEV (reference sequence). The CDR3 DNA follows: TGTGCCAGCAGTCCCCGACAGGGGATGGGCACCGGGGAGCTGTTTTTT. Its translation: CASSPRQGMGTGELFF.

This clonotype occurred many times. The genes are TRBV2 and TRBJ1-2, with D perhaps TRBD1 (6 bases). V dropped 5 bases and J dropped 3 bases, with 16 bases sitting between them. The germline gives CDR1 SNHLY, CDR2 FYNNEI. This CDR3 comprises 15 residues. As DNA, the CDR3 is TGTGCCAGCAGTAAGCAGGGGTTTTTGGACTATGGCTACACCTTC. This encodes CASSKQGFLDYGYTF. The entire variable domain, with the rest obtained from reference TRBV2 and TRBJ1-2, is as follows: EPEVTQTPSHQVTQMGQEVILRCVPISNHLYFYWYRQILGQKVEFLVSFYNNEISEKSEIFDDQFSVERPDGSNFTLKIRSTKLEDSAMYFCASSKQGFLDYGYTFGSGTRLTVV.

This chain connects TRBV10-3 to TRBJ1-6; D might be TRBD1 (6 bases). The CDR3 contains 15 residues. Germline V gene lookup returns CDR1 ENHRY and CDR2 SYGVKD. V was cut by 5 bases and J by 0 bases, with 8 bases left in between. CDR3 DNA: TGTGCCATCAGTCAGGGGAGCTCCTATAATTCACCCCTCCACTTT. Translating it yields CAISQGSSYNSPLHF.

The V gene is TRBV30, the J gene TRBJ2-7; 9 positions match TRBD1. Germline CDR1 is GTSNPN and CDR2 is SVGIG (reference sequence). The CDR3 covers 14 residues. J was trimmed by 4 bases and V by 0 bases; bases with no gene match: 4. CDR3 loop: CAWSVTGTGYEQYF. The DNA of the CDR3 is TGTGCCTGGAGTGTCACCGGGACAGGGTACGAGCAGTACTTC. The full variable domain, with the rest looked up from reference TRBV30 and TRBJ2-7, is SQTIHQWPATLVQPVGSPLSLECTVEGTSNPNLYWYRQAAGRGLQLLFYSVGIGQISSEVPQNLSASRPQDRQFILSSKKLLLSDSGFYLCAWSVTGTGYEQYFGPGTRLTVT.

This chain joins TRBV27 and TRBJ2-2, with 11 bases matching TRBD2. CDR3 size: 15 residues. From germline, CDR1 is MNHEY and CDR2 SMNVEV (reference sequence). V shed 2 bases and J 6 bases; nucleotides not matched to a gene: 2. For the CDR3, the DNA is TGTGCCAGCAGTTTAGCGACTAGCGGGGCCGGGGAGCTGTTTTTT. This codes for CASSLATSGAGELFF.

There are many counts of this clonotype. This chain uses TRBV28 with TRBJ1-2; TRBD1 agrees at 11 bases. Germline V lookup: CDR1 MDHEN, CDR2 SYDVKM. The CDR3 runs 15 residues. V trimming: 7 bases; J trimming: 7 bases; junction bases outside the gene matches: 11. The CDR3 reads CASTSGTGGVSGYTF. The CDR3 bases are TGTGCCAGCACCTCGGGGACAGGGGGTGTGAGTGGCTACACCTTC.

This clonotype has a count of ten or more. J is TRBJ2-3 and V is TRBV18, with D hard to call. With 1 base removed from V and 5 bases from J, the gap between germline ends came to 7 bases. Germline V gene data show CDR1 as KGHSH and CDR2 as LQKENI. The CDR3 has 13 residues. CDR3 DNA sequence: TGTGCCAGCTCACCACAGGGTAGAGATACGCAGTATTTT. It yields the protein CASSPQGRDTQYF.

This clonotype was counted at least ten times. V is TRBV5-1 and J is TRBJ1-1, with D possibly matching TRBD1 (5 bases). Trimming removed 2 bases at V and 6 bases at J, with 20 bases between. The CDR3 length is 16 residues. Germline assignment: CDR1 SGHRS and CDR2 YFSETQ. CDR3 residues: CASSFLFQGLVSEAFF. The CDR3 DNA follows: TGCGCCAGCAGCTTTCTCTTTCAGGGTTTAGTTTCTGAAGCTTTCTTT.

The V call is TRBV29-1, the J call TRBJ2-1; 11 positions agree with TRBD2. The V and J ends lost 3 bases and 9 bases, in that order; junction bases with no gene match: 4. CDR1 is SQVTM and CDR2 is ANQGSEA in the germline V gene. The CDR3 is 13 residues long. DNA of the CDR3: TGCAGCGTTGAGACTAGCGGGATGGGTGAGCAGTTCTTC. It encodes CSVETSGMGEQFF.

CDR3: CASSSLAGVPGTQYF. The CDR3 DNA sequence: TGTGCCAGTAGTAGCCTAGCGGGAGTTCCAGGGACCCAGTACTTC. The genes are TRBV19 and TRBJ2-5, with 10 bases that match TRBD2. CDR3 size: 15 residues. With V trimmed by 4 bases and J by 7 bases, 9 bases remained unmatched. The germline V gene has CDR1 LNHDA and CDR2 SQIVND (reference sequence).

The chain joins TRBV4-2 to TRBJ2-7; D possibly corresponds to TRBD1 (6 bases). This CDR3 is 15 amino acids long. Deletions cut 0 bases from V and 4 bases from J, with 13 bases between. Germline-derived CDR1 and CDR2 are LGHNA and YNFKEQ. DNA for the CDR3: TGTGCCAGCAGCCAAGAGAGGCAGGGGCTATACGAGCAGTACTTC. This sequence encodes CASSQERQGLYEQYF.

This clonotype was recorded a few times. The genes are TRBV19 and TRBJ1-5, with 7 bases aligning to TRBD1. This CDR3 comprises 17 residues. Germline V CDR1 and CDR2: LNHDA, SQIVND (reference sequence). V shed 1 base, J shed 4 bases, and the junction held 10 bases outside the gene matches. The CDR3 region is CASSIGLRQGRNQPQHF. The CDR3 DNA reads as TGTGCCAGTAGTATAGGATTAAGACAGGGAAGAAATCAGCCCCAGCATTTT.

V and J are TRBV19 and TRBJ2-1; D is unclear. The length of the CDR3 is 13 residues. In germline, CDR1 is LNHDA, CDR2 SQIVND (reference sequence). V lost 5 bases and J 6 bases, leaving 11 bases between the germline ends. The CDR3 nucleotides are TGTGCCAGTAGTTCGACCACCCGCAATGAGCAGTTCTTC. Protein sequence: CASSSTTRNEQFF.

For this clonotype: A much larger clone differs from this one at a single base, so this may be a read error. The CDR3 nucleotides read TGTGCCAGCAGCTCAGGGGTCAGGGTATCCAATGAGCAGTTCTTC. This gives the protein CASSSGVRVSNEQFF. J is TRBJ2-1 and V is TRBV11-2, with D maybe TRBD1 (6 bases). Germline CDR1 reads SGHAT; CDR2 reads FQNNGV. Trimming cost V 4 bases and J 6 bases, with 16 bases left between them. The CDR3 has 15 amino acids.

The chain links TRBV19 to TRBJ2-3; no firm D call. This CDR3 comprises 13 residues. Germline lookup yields CDR1 LNHDA and CDR2 SQIVND (reference sequence). V lost 5 bases to trimming and J lost 3 bases, with 9 bases between them. CDR3 in amino acids: CASSPDFTDTQYF. The CDR3 DNA sequence: TGTGCCAGTAGTCCAGACTTTACAGATACGCAGTATTTT.

This clonotype has a count of ten or more. The V and J genes are TRBV29-1 and TRBJ2-5, with D unclear. Germline loops: CDR1 SQVTM, CDR2 ANQGSEA. The CDR3 totals 13 residues. Between the trimmed V and J ends, which lost 4 bases and 0 bases, there was a span of 9 bases. The CDR3 DNA reads TGCAGCGTTGTGATGGCGAACCAAGAGACCCAGTACTTC. Translation: CSVVMANQETQYF.

The rearrangement joins TRBV5-1 to TRBJ2-5; 9 nucleotides match TRBD2. The CDR3 spans 17 residues. CDR1 and CDR2 from the germline V gene are SGHRS and YFSETQ. The junction had 14 bases not matched to a gene; V was cut back by 4 bases and J by 4 bases. The CDR3 here is CASSLGASGIMGETQYF. In DNA, the CDR3 is TGCGCCAGCAGCCTGGGGGCTAGCGGGATAATGGGAGAGACCCAGTACTTC.

The J gene is TRBJ1-5, the V gene TRBV27; weak D call: TRBD1 (5 bases). Germline V lookup: CDR1 MNHEY, CDR2 SMNVEV (reference sequence). The CDR3 loop spans 16 amino acids. V was pared by 2 bases and J by 5 bases, with 16 bases between. CDR3 sequence (DNA): TGTGCCAGCAGTTTAGGCTCGTGGACACGCGATCAGCCCCAGCATTTT. It translates to CASSLGSWTRDQPQHF.

This clonotype was counted many times. The rearrangement uses TRBV11-2 and TRBJ2-1; the match to TRBD2 covers 8 bases. Germline V gene sequence: CDR1 SGHAT, CDR2 FQNNGV. This CDR3 comprises 17 residues. J gave up 4 bases and V 0 bases, and 8 bases lay outside the gene matches. Here the CDR3 DNA reads TGTGCCAGCAGCTTAGAATCAGCGGGAGAGAGATACAATGAGCAGTTCTTC. Its protein product is CASSLESAGERYNEQFF.

As for this clonotype: One end of the junction does not line up with germline, which may come from a read error. This sequence joins TRBV13 and TRBJ2-3; tentatively, D is TRBD2 (6 bases). The CDR3 covers 16 residues. Germline lookup yields CDR1 PRHDT and CDR2 FYEKMQ (reference sequence). This chain's CDR3 is CASSLSGLNTVYERYF. CDR3 coding DNA: TGTGCCAGCAGCTTATCCGGACTAAACACCGTCTACGAGCGGTACTTC.

This clonotype appeared many times. CDR3 DNA sequence: TGTGCCAGCAGCTTACAGACCTACGAGCAGTACTTC. Its protein product is CASSLQTYEQYF. The chain is built from TRBV7-9 and TRBJ2-7; D remains unclear. The CDR3 covers 12 residues. The germline gives CDR1 SEHNR, CDR2 FQNEAQ (reference sequence). V dropped 2 bases and J dropped 2 bases, with 4 bases sitting between them.

The rearrangement joins TRBV9 to TRBJ2-1; maybe TRBD1 (6 bases). This CDR3 is 19 amino acids long. Per germline, CDR1 SGDLS and CDR2 YYNGEE. Trimming cost V 0 bases and J 2 bases, with 21 bases left between them. CDR3 amino acids: CASSVGYRASSGPYNEQFF. The CDR3, as DNA: TGTGCCAGCAGCGTAGGGTACAGGGCCTCTTCGGGCCCCTACAATGAGCAGTTCTTC.

The V call is TRBV11-2, the J call TRBJ1-4, with a tentative D call TRBD1 (5 bases). Trimming pared 3 bases from V and 8 bases from J, leaving 7 bases between. CDR1 is SGHAT, CDR2 FQNNGV, per germline. CDR3 length equals 12 residues. CDR3 amino acids: CASSFRGEKLFF. CDR3 DNA: TGTGCCAGCAGCTTTAGGGGAGAAAAACTGTTTTTT.

Only a few counts were recorded for this clonotype. The V call is TRBV19, the J call TRBJ2-7; D gene uncertain. The CDR3 has 14 amino acids. Germline V gene data show CDR1 as LNHDA and CDR2 as SQIVND (reference sequence). V dropped 1 base and J dropped 5 bases, with 12 bases sitting between them. The CDR3 is CASSIASTENEQYF. The CDR3 coding sequence is TGTGCCAGTAGTATAGCCTCCACAGAGAACGAGCAGTACTTC.

This clonotype was detected ten times or more. The genes are TRBV2 and TRBJ2-5, with D uncertain. Germline-derived CDR1 and CDR2 are SNHLY and FYNNEI. The CDR3 extends over 12 amino acids. Trimming pared 8 bases from V and 5 bases from J, leaving 12 bases between. Here the CDR3 DNA reads TGTGCCAGCGTACTCCTGGGGGAGACCCAGTACTTC. As protein: CASVLLGETQYF. Filled out from reference TRBV2 and TRBJ2-5, the complete variable domain reads EPEVTQTPSHQVTQMGQEVILRCVPISNHLYFYWYRQILGQKVEFLVSFYNNEISEKSEIFDDQFSVERPDGSNFTLKIRSTKLEDSAMYFCASVLLGETQYFGPGTRLLVL.